Listed below are T cell receptor beta chains from one sample, sequenced in a study of blood T cell repertoires in COVID-19. Sequencing was performed with immunoSEQ multiplex PCR; in TCRdb, only in-frame clones are kept and a portion is missing. The table records 140,000 to 150,000 clones, about nine tenths of them present only once. The material sequenced was PBMCs or T cells enriched from blood (not recorded which). Receptor source: a woman aged 35 to 49 who had been exposed to COVID-19. The CDR3 runs from the conserved cysteine through the conserved F or W. Fields, in order: V gene, J gene, clone size, D gene, CDR3 protein, CDR3 DNA. D genes are given only for firm matches. Only some rows state a clone size, as once, few, many or a class for expanded clones.

v_call: TRBV12-3/TRBV12-4
j_call: TRBJ1-5
clone_size: .
d_call: .
cdr3_aa: CASSPQNLPQHF
cdr3_nt: TGTGCCAGCAGCCCCCAGAATCTGCCCCAGCATTTT

v_call: TRBV4-3
j_call: TRBJ2-5
clone_size: .
d_call: .
cdr3_aa: CASSQDRQSNLPQYF
cdr3_nt: TGCGCCAGCAGCCAAGATAGACAGTCCAATCTCCCCCAGTACTTC

v_call: TRBV5-4
j_call: TRBJ2-2
clone_size: .
d_call: TRBD2
cdr3_aa: CASSFVSGVPGELFF
cdr3_nt: TGTGCCAGCAGCTTTGTTAGCGGGGTGCCCGGGGAGCTGTTTTTT

v_call: TRBV4-1
j_call: TRBJ1-1
clone_size: .
d_call: .
cdr3_aa: CASSQDLGGPTEAFF
cdr3_nt: TGCGCCAGCAGCCAAGATTTAGGGGGACCCACTGAAGCTTTCTTT

v_call: TRBV21-1
j_call: TRBJ1-1
clone_size: .
d_call: .
cdr3_aa: CASTTGGVPLSTEAFF
cdr3_nt: TGTGCCAGCACGACAGGGGGCGTCCCGTTAAGCACTGAAGCTTTCTTT

v_call: TRBV29-1
j_call: TRBJ2-2
clone_size: .
d_call: TRBD2
cdr3_aa: CSVGVAGAGGELFF
cdr3_nt: TGCAGCGTTGGGGTAGCGGGAGCCGGCGGGGAGCTGTTTTTT

v_call: TRBV27
j_call: TRBJ1-2
clone_size: once
d_call: .
cdr3_aa: CASWGGSYGYTF
cdr3_nt: TGTGCCAGCTGGGGGGGTTCCTATGGCTACACCTTC

v_call: TRBV6-5
j_call: TRBJ2-3
clone_size: once
d_call: TRBD1
cdr3_aa: CASSYRAGTATDTQYF
cdr3_nt: TGTGCCAGCAGTTACAGAGCCGGGACAGCCACAGATACGCAGTATTTT

v_call: TRBV27
j_call: TRBJ2-3
clone_size: .
d_call: .
cdr3_aa: CASSFSRSTDTQYF
cdr3_nt: TGTGCCAGCAGTTTTTCCAGGAGCACAGATACGCAGTATTTT

v_call: TRBV21-1
j_call: TRBJ2-2
clone_size: .
d_call: .
cdr3_aa: CASRGPGELFF
cdr3_nt: TGTGCCAGCAGGGGGCCCGGGGAGCTGTTTTTT

v_call: TRBV24-1
j_call: TRBJ2-1
clone_size: .
d_call: .
cdr3_aa: CATSGPLSDEQFF
cdr3_nt: TGTGCCACGTCCGGACCCCTTAGCGATGAGCAGTTCTTC

v_call: TRBV10-3
j_call: TRBJ1-1
clone_size: .
d_call: TRBD1
cdr3_aa: CASSTGGNTEAFF
cdr3_nt: TGTGCCTCGTCGACAGGGGGGAACACTGAAGCTTTCTTT

v_call: TRBV28
j_call: TRBJ1-5
clone_size: .
d_call: .
cdr3_aa: CASSSSPPTRQSSNQPQHF
cdr3_nt: TGTGCCAGCAGTTCCTCACCACCCACTCGACAATCTAGCAATCAGCCCCAGCATTTT

v_call: TRBV15
j_call: TRBJ1-5
clone_size: .
d_call: .
cdr3_aa: CATSRGFAGSGNQPQHF
cdr3_nt: TGTGCCACCAGCAGAGGATTCGCAGGGTCGGGCAATCAGCCCCAGCATTTT

v_call: TRBV7-2
j_call: TRBJ1-2
clone_size: .
d_call: .
cdr3_aa: CASMQTVEGYTF
cdr3_nt: TGTGCCAGCATGCAGACAGTCGAAGGCTACACCTTC

v_call: TRBV11-2
j_call: TRBJ1-1
clone_size: .
d_call: .
cdr3_aa: CASSLDPWGGLGTEAFF
cdr3_nt: TGTGCCAGCAGCTTAGACCCCTGGGGGGGTCTTGGCACTGAAGCTTTCTTT

v_call: TRBV18
j_call: TRBJ2-1
clone_size: .
d_call: TRBD2
cdr3_aa: CASSPSSGGLYNEQFF
cdr3_nt: TGTGCCAGCTCACCCTCCAGCGGGGGGCTCTACAATGAGCAGTTCTTC

v_call: TRBV3-1/TRBV3-2
j_call: TRBJ2-1
clone_size: once
d_call: TRBD2
cdr3_aa: CASSHSTGGRLNEQFF
cdr3_nt: TGTGCCAGCAGCCATTCGACGGGAGGCCGCCTCAATGAGCAGTTCTTC

v_call: TRBV29-1
j_call: TRBJ2-5
clone_size: .
d_call: .
cdr3_aa: CSPVEGETQYF
cdr3_nt: TGCAGCCCTGTAGAGGGCGAGACCCAGTACTTC

v_call: TRBV19
j_call: TRBJ2-1
clone_size: .
d_call: TRBD2
cdr3_aa: CATEYQSSGRSYNEQFF
cdr3_nt: TGTGCCACGGAATACCAAAGTAGCGGGAGATCATACAATGAGCAGTTCTTC

v_call: TRBV2
j_call: TRBJ2-2
clone_size: .
d_call: TRBD1
cdr3_aa: CASSDRGDGELFF
cdr3_nt: TGTGCCAGCTCTGACAGGGGTGACGGGGAGCTGTTTTTT

v_call: TRBV9
j_call: TRBJ1-6
clone_size: .
d_call: .
cdr3_aa: CASSVEWRADSPLHF
cdr3_nt: TGTGCCAGCAGCGTAGAGTGGCGGGCGGATTCACCCCTCCACTTT

v_call: TRBV9
j_call: TRBJ2-7
clone_size: .
d_call: TRBD1
cdr3_aa: CASSVGTGNYEQYF
cdr3_nt: TGTGCCAGCAGCGTTGGGACAGGGAACTACGAGCAGTACTTC

v_call: TRBV12-3/TRBV12-4
j_call: TRBJ1-5
clone_size: .
d_call: TRBD1
cdr3_aa: CASSWDRGQPQHF
cdr3_nt: TGTGCCAGCAGTTGGGACAGGGGCCAGCCCCAGCATTTT

v_call: TRBV12-5
j_call: TRBJ1-4
clone_size: .
d_call: .
cdr3_aa: CGHWAVATNEKLFF
cdr3_nt: TGTGGACACTGGGCCGTTGCAACTAATGAAAAACTGTTTTTT

v_call: TRBV11-3
j_call: TRBJ2-2
clone_size: .
d_call: .
cdr3_aa: CASKPGLTSGELFF
cdr3_nt: TGTGCCAGTAAGCCCGGACTCACATCCGGGGAGCTGTTTTTT

v_call: TRBV6-1
j_call: TRBJ1-5
clone_size: .
d_call: TRBD1
cdr3_aa: CASSETTGGNQPQHF
cdr3_nt: TGTGCCAGCAGTGAAACGACAGGGGGCAATCAGCCCCAGCATTTT

v_call: TRBV9
j_call: TRBJ1-1
clone_size: .
d_call: .
cdr3_aa: CASSVAGLNTEAFF
cdr3_nt: TGTGCCAGCAGCGTAGCAGGGTTGAACACTGAAGCTTTCTTT

v_call: TRBV6-1
j_call: TRBJ1-1
clone_size: few
d_call: .
cdr3_aa: CASREGRRNTEAFF
cdr3_nt: TGTGCCAGCAGGGAAGGGAGGAGAAACACTGAAGCTTTCTTT

v_call: TRBV10-1
j_call: TRBJ2-7
clone_size: .
d_call: TRBD2
cdr3_aa: CASSEGSGRFYEQYF
cdr3_nt: TGCGCCAGCAGTGAAGGAAGCGGGAGGTTTTACGAGCAGTACTTC

v_call: TRBV2
j_call: TRBJ1-4
clone_size: once
d_call: .
cdr3_aa: CASSPADWREKLFF
cdr3_nt: TGTGCCAGCAGTCCGGCGGACTGGAGGGAAAAACTGTTTTTT

v_call: TRBV18
j_call: TRBJ1-1
clone_size: .
d_call: TRBD1
cdr3_aa: CASSLADRGTEAFF
cdr3_nt: TGTGCCAGCTCACTTGCGGACAGGGGCACTGAAGCTTTCTTT